This T cell receptor beta chain was found in a study of OX40 agonist ivuxolimab in advanced cancers. Overall study context: The eligibility criteria allowed prior anti-PD-1, anti-PD-L1 or anti-CTLA-4 therapy, and approximately 38% had some. Study results and caveats: Patients with a partial response at 0.1-3.0 mg/kg had among the lowest clonal expansion.

A word on this clone: Its specificity is unknown.

The investigators sampled blood at baseline, at cycle 4 day 1, and at cycle 7 day 1. V lost 0 bases to trimming and J lost 0 bases, with 7 bases between them. This CDR3 has 15 amino acids. The germline CDR1 and CDR2 sequences are SGDLS and YYNGEE. TCRdb keeps only in-frame clones here, not all; method: immunoSEQ multiplex PCR. The repertoire holds over 9,500 clones, with more than 80% as singletons. Sequenced here: CD4+ or CD8+ T cells sorted from blood, sampled in a trial of the OX40 agonist ivuxolimab. The sequence derives from an adult with an advanced solid tumor such as melanoma, head and neck, liver or kidney cancer. The chain joins TRBV9 to TRBJ2-1; D is unresolved. Written as DNA, the CDR3 is TGTGCCAGCAGCGTAGCCAAGAGCTCCTACAATGAGCAGTTCTTC. Residues: CASSVAKSSYNEQFF.